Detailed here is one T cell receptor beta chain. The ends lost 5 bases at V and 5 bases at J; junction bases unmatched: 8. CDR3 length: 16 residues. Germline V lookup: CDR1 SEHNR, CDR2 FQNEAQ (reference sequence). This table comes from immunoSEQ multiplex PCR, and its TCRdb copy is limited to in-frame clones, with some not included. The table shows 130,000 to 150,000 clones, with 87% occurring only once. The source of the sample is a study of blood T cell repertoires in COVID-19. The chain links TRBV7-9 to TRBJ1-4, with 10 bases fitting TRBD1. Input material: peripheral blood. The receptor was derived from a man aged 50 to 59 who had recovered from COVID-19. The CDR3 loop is CASSGRQGARNEKLFF. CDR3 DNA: TGTGCCAGCAGCGGACGACAGGGGGCGCGGAATGAAAAACTGTTTTTT.